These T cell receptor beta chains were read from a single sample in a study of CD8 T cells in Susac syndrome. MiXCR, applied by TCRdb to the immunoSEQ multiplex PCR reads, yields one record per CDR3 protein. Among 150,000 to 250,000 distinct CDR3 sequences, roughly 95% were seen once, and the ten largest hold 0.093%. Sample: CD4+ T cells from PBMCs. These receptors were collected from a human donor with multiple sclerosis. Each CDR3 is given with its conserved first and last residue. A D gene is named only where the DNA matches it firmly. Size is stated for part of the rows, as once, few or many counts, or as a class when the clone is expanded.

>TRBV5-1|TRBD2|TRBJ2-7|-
CASSLALAGTSGDGPYF
TGCGCCAGCAGCTTGGCCTTAGCCGGGACTAGCGGGGACGGTCCGTACTTC
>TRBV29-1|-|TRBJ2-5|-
CSSRDWRGQETQYF
TGCAGCTCCAGGGACTGGAGAGGCCAAGAGACCCAGTACTTC
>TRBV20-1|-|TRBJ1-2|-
CSGRLGNYGYTF
TGCAGTGGGAGGCTTGGAAACTATGGCTACACCTTC
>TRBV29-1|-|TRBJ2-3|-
CSVMVGLSPPDTQYF
TGCAGCGTGATGGTGGGCCTCTCCCCCCCAGATACGCAGTATTTT
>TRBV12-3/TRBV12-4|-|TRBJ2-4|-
CASSQPVAKNIQYF
TGTGCCAGCAGTCAGCCGGTAGCCAAAAACATTCAGTACTTC
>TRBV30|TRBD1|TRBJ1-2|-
CAWRTGTLYGYTF
TGTGCCTGGAGGACAGGGACGCTCTATGGCTACACCTTC
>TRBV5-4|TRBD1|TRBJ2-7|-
CAMTQGAHEQYF
TGTGCCATGACACAGGGGGCCCACGAGCAGTACTTC
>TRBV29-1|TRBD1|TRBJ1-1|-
CSAAQGWGTEAFF
TGCAGCGCGGCACAGGGGTGGGGCACTGAAGCTTTCTTT
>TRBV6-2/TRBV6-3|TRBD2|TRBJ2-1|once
CASSYWTSDNEQFF
TGTGCCAGCAGTTACTGGACTAGCGACAATGAGCAGTTCTTC
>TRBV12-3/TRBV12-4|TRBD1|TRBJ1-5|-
CASRQGQVNQPQHF
TGTGCCAGCAGGCAGGGACAGGTAAATCAGCCCCAGCATTTT
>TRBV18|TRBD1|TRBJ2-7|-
CASSGRAGQGSYEQYF
TGTGCCAGCTCGGGCCGGGCGGGACAGGGATCCTACGAGCAGTACTTC
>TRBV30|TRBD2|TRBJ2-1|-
CAWSPRGGASEQFF
TGTGCCTGGAGTCCCCGGGGGGGGGCGAGTGAGCAGTTCTTC
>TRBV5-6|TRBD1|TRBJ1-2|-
CASSPKARGQGAGYTF
TGTGCCAGCAGCCCGAAGGCAAGGGGGCAGGGAGCTGGCTACACCTTC
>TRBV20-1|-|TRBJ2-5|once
CSAIRVAEETQYF
TGCAGTGCTATCCGGGTAGCTGAGGAGACCCAGTACTTC
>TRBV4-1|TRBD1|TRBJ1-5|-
CASSPGTVGVSNQPQHF
TGCGCCAGCAGCCCCGGGACAGTTGGTGTTAGCAATCAGCCCCAGCATTTT
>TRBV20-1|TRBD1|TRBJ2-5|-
CSASGDSTQETQYF
TGCAGTGCTAGTGGGGACAGCACGCAAGAGACCCAGTACTTC
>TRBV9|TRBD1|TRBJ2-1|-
CASSVVSGQGSEQFF
TGTGCCAGCAGCGTAGTTTCGGGACAGGGGAGTGAGCAGTTCTTC
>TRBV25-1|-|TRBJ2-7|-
CALGVRPTIPYEQYF
TGTGCCCTTGGTGTGCGGCCCACAATCCCTTACGAGCAGTACTTC
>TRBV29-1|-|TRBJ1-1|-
CSGGHTTRSTEAFF
TGCAGCGGGGGACATACTACTCGGAGCACTGAAGCTTTCTTT
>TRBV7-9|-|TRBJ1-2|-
CASSLRVYGYTF
TGTGCCAGCAGCTTAAGGGTCTATGGCTACACCTTC
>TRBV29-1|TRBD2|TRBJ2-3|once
CSVELAGTDTQYF
TGCAGCGTTGAACTAGCGGGGACAGATACGCAGTATTTT
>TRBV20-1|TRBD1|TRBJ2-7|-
CSACKQGLVNEQYF
TGCAGTGCCTGCAAACAGGGGCTAGTCAACGAGCAGTACTTC
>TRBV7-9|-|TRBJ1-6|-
CASRFTGQNSPLHF
TGTGCCAGCAGGTTTACCGGGCAAAATTCACCCCTCCACTTT
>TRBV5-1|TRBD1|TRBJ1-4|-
CASSPQGQPNEKLFF
TGCGCCAGCAGCCCGCAGGGACAGCCTAATGAAAAACTGTTTTTT
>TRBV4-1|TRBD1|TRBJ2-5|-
CASSQVARQGLHQETQYF
TGCGCCAGCAGCCAAGTGGCCCGACAGGGGTTGCATCAAGAGACCCAGTACTTC
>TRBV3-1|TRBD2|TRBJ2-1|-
CASTGRRGGDEQFF
TGTGCCAGCACGGGGCGGCGGGGGGGCGATGAGCAGTTCTTC
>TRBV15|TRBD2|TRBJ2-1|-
CATSVGTSGGNEQFF
TGTGCCACCAGCGTCGGGACTAGCGGGGGTAATGAGCAGTTCTTC
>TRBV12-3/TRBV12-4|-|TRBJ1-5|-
CASSRGGGNQPQHF
TGTGCCAGCAGCAGGGGTGGCGGCAATCAGCCCCAGCATTTT